The 18 T cell receptor beta chains in this list originate from one sample, sequenced in a study of T cells in Graves' hyperthyroidism and ophthalmopathy. RNA transcripts provided the source from which TCR beta CDR3 regions were amplified. The study used the HTBI primer set for a first-round RT-PCR of the TCR CDR3. One entry per CDR3 protein results from TCRdb running MiXCR on the multiplex PCR reads. The sample records 700,000 or so distinct CDR3 sequences, roughly 17% being singletons. The sequencing sample was made of blood. The receptors were gathered from a man younger than 35 with Graves' hyperthyroidism.

This clonotype was recorded many times. The chain carries TRBV12-3 or TRBV12-4 and TRBJ2-7; the D is unclear. This CDR3 has 13 residues. With 4 bases removed from V and 4 bases from J, the gap between germline ends came to 11 bases. The CDR3 nucleotides read TGTGCCAGCAGTTCCCTGCTTGAGTACGAGCAGTACTTC. This gives the protein CASSSLLEYEQYF.

This clonotype has just a few counts. The gene calls are TRBV30 and TRBJ2-3; 10 nucleotides line up with TRBD2. The CDR3 runs 16 residues. The V and J ends lost 1 base and 2 bases, in that order; junction bases with no gene match: 6. Germline V gives CDR1 GTSNPN, CDR2 SVGIG (reference sequence). The CDR3 region is CAWSGGTSAATDTQYF. The CDR3 nucleotides read TGTGCCTGGAGTGGGGGGACTAGCGCCGCCACAGATACGCAGTATTTT.

This clonotype has ten or more counts. The rearrangement links TRBV6-2 or TRBV6-3 to TRBJ2-1; possible D gene TRBD2, 5 bases. This CDR3 is built from 14 residues. The V and J ends lost 5 bases and 4 bases respectively, with 12 bases between them. The germline CDR1 and CDR2 sequences are MNHEY and SVGEGT. CDR3 loop: CASSREQPYNEQFF. The DNA of the CDR3 is TGTGCCAGCAGTCGGGAACAGCCATACAATGAGCAGTTCTTC.

The chain employs TRBV7-9 and TRBJ2-1; D is uncertain. V lost 3 bases, J lost 8 bases, and 17 bases lay in between. CDR3 size: 15 residues. Germline CDR1 is SEHNR and CDR2 is FQNEAQ (reference sequence). The CDR3 region has the DNA TGTGCCAGCAGCTTTGCCCTCATCCGCCCGGATGAGCAGTTCTTC. It is translated as CASSFALIRPDEQFF.

The V call is TRBV7-2, the J call TRBJ1-6; D is perhaps TRBD1 (5 bases). Looked up from germline, CDR1 is SGHTA and CDR2 is FQGNSA. Trimming stripped 0 bases from V and 7 bases from J, with 7 bases between. The length of the CDR3 is 14 residues. CDR3 nucleotide sequence: TGTGCCAGCAGCTTAGCAGGGGCCAATTCACCCCTCCACTTT. It translates to CASSLAGANSPLHF.

This clonotype was counted between two and nine times. The rearrangement uses TRBV28 and TRBJ1-1, with D hard to call. V was trimmed by 4 bases and J by 4 bases, leaving 13 bases between them. The CDR3 is 14 residues long. Germline V gene sequence: CDR1 MDHEN, CDR2 SYDVKM. CDR3 region: CASSSDAGVTEAFF. CDR3 DNA: TGTGCCAGCAGTTCGGACGCTGGAGTCACTGAAGCTTTCTTT. Filled out from reference TRBV28 and TRBJ1-1, the complete variable domain reads DVKVTQSSRYLVKRTGEKVFLECVQDMDHENMFWYRQDPGLGLRLIYFSYDVKMKEKGDIPEGYSVSREKKERFSLILESASTNQTSMYLCASSSDAGVTEAFFGQGTRLTVV.

This chain uses TRBV4-1 with TRBJ2-7; TRBD1 agrees at 8 bases. Germline CDR1 is MGHRA and CDR2 is YSYEKL. CDR3 length: 16 residues. The V and J ends lost 0 bases and 4 bases, in that order; junction bases with no gene match: 8. The CDR3 protein is CASSQDRPGGRYEQYF. CDR3 in DNA: TGCGCCAGCAGCCAAGATCGGCCAGGGGGCAGATACGAGCAGTACTTC.

The rearrangement uses TRBV10-3 and TRBJ1-2, with unresolved D. Germline CDR1 and CDR2: ENHRY and SYGVKD. V was clipped by 2 bases and J by 4 bases, with 8 bases between them. CDR3 size: 13 residues. CDR3 protein: CAISEEAGYGYTF. The CDR3 nucleotides read TGTGCCATCAGTGAGGAGGCAGGCTATGGCTACACCTTC.

In this sample, this clonotype turned up many times. DNA for the CDR3: TGTGCCATCACCCCAGGGGTCCGCCCCTACGAGCAGTACTTC. Translating gives CAITPGVRPYEQYF. The chain joins TRBV10-3 to TRBJ2-7, with a tentative D call TRBD1 (6 bases). Germline loops: CDR1 ENHRY, CDR2 SYGVKD. This CDR3 comprises 14 residues. The V end was cut by 7 bases, the J end by 2 bases, with 15 bases between.

In the case of this clonotype: At one end the junction does not follow the germline gene, possibly because of a read error. J is TRBJ1-5 and V is TRBV27, with TRBD1 as a possible D gene (6 bases). CDR3 length: 15 residues. Per the germline V gene, CDR1 is MNHEY and CDR2 is SMNVEV (reference sequence). The CDR3, as DNA: TGTGCCAGCAGTTCCATCTACAGGGCTAATCGGCCCCAGCATTTT. Translating it yields CASSSIYRANRPQHF.

This clonotype has ten or more counts. This chain joins TRBV30 and TRBJ1-4; D is possibly TRBD1 (5 bases). In germline, CDR1 is GTSNPN, CDR2 SVGIG (reference sequence). The CDR3 loop spans 15 amino acids. The V and J ends lost 2 bases and 4 bases respectively, with 14 bases between them. The CDR3 protein is CAWSSWGSLNEKLFF. The CDR3, as DNA: TGTGCCTGGAGTAGCTGGGGGTCCCTTAATGAAAAACTGTTTTTT.

V and J are TRBV2 and TRBJ1-1; TRBD1 might be the D (5 bases). The CDR3 length is 15 residues. With 4 bases removed from V and 1 base from J, the gap between germline ends came to 13 bases. CDR1 and CDR2 (germline): SNHLY, FYNNEI. In DNA, the CDR3 is TGTGCCAGCAGTGCGACAGATCCCAAGAACACTGAAGCTTTCTTT. Its translation is CASSATDPKNTEAFF.

This clonotype has more than one count but fewer than ten. The chain links TRBV6-1 to TRBJ2-2, with TRBD1 as a possible D gene (6 bases). The CDR3 length is 14 residues. V gave up 5 bases and J gave up 1 base, with 8 bases separating them. Germline loops: CDR1 MNHNS, CDR2 SASEGT. CDR3 in amino acids: CASSRQVNTGELFF. The CDR3 DNA reads TGTGCCAGCAGTAGACAGGTGAACACCGGGGAGCTGTTTTTT.

The chain uses TRBV7-2 and TRBJ2-7; weak D call: TRBD2 (6 bases). Trimming pared 1 base from V and 3 bases from J, leaving 25 bases between. CDR3 length: 19 residues. CDR1 and CDR2 (germline): SGHTA, FQGNSA. The CDR3 bases are TGTGCCAGCAGCTTAGAAGTTGACGGGAGCGTATTAGGGGACTACGAGCAGTACTTC. Its translation: CASSLEVDGSVLGDYEQYF.

In this sample, this clonotype turned up a few times. In DNA, the CDR3 is TGCAGCGTTAGGATTAGCGGCACAGATACGCAGTATTTT. This codes for CSVRISGTDTQYF. This chain connects TRBV29-1 to TRBJ2-3; maybe TRBD2 (5 bases). Between the trimmed V and J ends, which lost 5 bases and 1 base, there was a span of 10 bases. CDR1 and CDR2 (germline): SQVTM, ANQGSEA. The CDR3 totals 13 residues.

This clonotype was picked up many times. This chain connects TRBV6-1 to TRBJ2-1; D is possibly TRBD1 (5 bases). From germline, CDR1 is MNHNS and CDR2 SASEGT. This CDR3 region has 14 residues. V was cut by 1 base and J by 10 bases, with 14 bases left in between. CDR3 nucleotide sequence: TGTGCCAGCAGTGAAGTAGGGGATACACCCGAGCAGTTCTTC. Translation gives CASSEVGDTPEQFF.

This chain joins TRBV15 and TRBJ2-3; D may be TRBD2 (5 bases). This CDR3 spans 16 amino acids. Germline lookup yields CDR1 LNHNV and CDR2 YYDKDF (reference sequence). V lost 5 bases to trimming and J lost 5 bases, with 20 bases between them. The CDR3 here is CATSDRAAGLRDTQYF. The CDR3 DNA reads TGTGCCACCAGCGACCGAGCGGCGGGTCTAAGAGATACGCAGTATTTT.

At least ten counts were recorded for this clonotype. The CDR3 nucleotides read TGTGCCAGCAGTTTCGGGCGGGAGGACGAGCAGTACTTC. As protein: CASSFGREDEQYF. This rearrangement joins TRBV28 to TRBJ2-7; 8 positions match TRBD2. The CDR3 covers 13 residues. V was clipped by 3 bases and J by 5 bases; unmatched bases: 3. The germline CDR1 and CDR2 sequences are MDHEN and SYDVKM.